The rows below give T cell receptor beta chains drawn from one sample of a study of blood T cell repertoires in COVID-19. The assay was immunoSEQ multiplex PCR, and TCRdb's table has in-frame clones only and misses some. The sample lists around 380,000 clones; more than 75% were seen once. The material sequenced was peripheral blood. The source of these receptors is a human donor with acute or convalescent COVID-19. The donor label of this sample is uncertain. The conserved cysteine and the conserved F or W are not part of the CDR3 here. Each record gives: clone size, V gene, J gene, CDR3 protein. Size is stated for part of the rows, as once, few or many counts, or as a class when the clone is expanded.

abundance: -; v_gene: TRBV6-2/TRBV6-3; j_gene: TRBJ2-3; CDR3aa: ASSLFGSTDTQY
abundance: -; v_gene: TRBV5-1; j_gene: TRBJ1-2; CDR3aa: ASSSRVTGNYGYT
abundance: -; v_gene: TRBV6-5; j_gene: TRBJ2-1; CDR3aa: ASSPRTPPEQF
abundance: -; v_gene: TRBV18; j_gene: TRBJ1-5; CDR3aa: ASSPSRGQNQPQH
abundance: -; v_gene: TRBV27; j_gene: TRBJ2-3; CDR3aa: ASSTGVPVSRDTQY
abundance: -; v_gene: TRBV11-2; j_gene: TRBJ2-7; CDR3aa: ASSTLRPYEQY
abundance: -; v_gene: TRBV7-2; j_gene: TRBJ1-6; CDR3aa: ASSPWTGLSSYNSPLH
abundance: -; v_gene: TRBV5-4; j_gene: TRBJ1-2; CDR3aa: ASSLPNRGNYGYT
abundance: -; v_gene: TRBV5-5; j_gene: TRBJ2-7; CDR3aa: ASSFRQGGGYEQY
abundance: -; v_gene: TRBV19; j_gene: TRBJ1-1; CDR3aa: ASSKGQGSGTEAF
abundance: -; v_gene: TRBV5-1; j_gene: TRBJ1-2; CDR3aa: ASSLAGGTGIYGYT
abundance: -; v_gene: TRBV20-1; j_gene: TRBJ1-1; CDR3aa: SARLRFEAF
abundance: -; v_gene: TRBV27; j_gene: TRBJ1-4; CDR3aa: ASSLTGAFNEKLF
abundance: -; v_gene: TRBV18; j_gene: TRBJ2-2; CDR3aa: ASSTKQGGGELF
abundance: -; v_gene: TRBV6-4; j_gene: TRBJ1-1; CDR3aa: ASKEEGARTEAF
abundance: -; v_gene: TRBV4-2; j_gene: TRBJ2-2; CDR3aa: ASSQEYGLRGRRVGTGELF
abundance: -; v_gene: TRBV30; j_gene: TRBJ1-5; CDR3aa: AWSVAGGYSNQPQH
abundance: -; v_gene: TRBV3-1/TRBV3-2; j_gene: TRBJ1-1; CDR3aa: ASSPLWATEAF
abundance: -; v_gene: TRBV28; j_gene: TRBJ1-2; CDR3aa: ASRDFQGARGYT
abundance: -; v_gene: TRBV6-5; j_gene: TRBJ1-1; CDR3aa: ASSSREKINTEAF
abundance: few; v_gene: TRBV5-1; j_gene: TRBJ1-2; CDR3aa: ASSLTASSGYT
abundance: once; v_gene: TRBV6-1; j_gene: TRBJ1-5; CDR3aa: ASSDQPTGGNQPQH
abundance: few; v_gene: TRBV6-5; j_gene: TRBJ1-2; CDR3aa: ASSQGAAGYT
abundance: -; v_gene: TRBV5-1; j_gene: TRBJ2-5; CDR3aa: ASSLEQGWEETQY
abundance: -; v_gene: TRBV18; j_gene: TRBJ2-1; CDR3aa: ASSPWKSGRGSYNEQF
abundance: once; v_gene: TRBV27; j_gene: TRBJ2-7; CDR3aa: ASGPGRTYEQY
abundance: -; v_gene: TRBV3-1/TRBV3-2; j_gene: TRBJ1-2; CDR3aa: ASSQGPGGVGGYT
abundance: -; v_gene: TRBV12-5; j_gene: TRBJ2-1; CDR3aa: ASGTGLAGDSNEQF